The rows below give T cell receptor beta chains drawn from one sample of a study of blood T cell repertoires in COVID-19. Sequencing used immunoSEQ multiplex PCR; TCRdb keeps in-frame clones, though not all of them. The sample carries fewer than 75,000 clones, roughly 79% recorded once. Sequences were obtained from peripheral blood. The receptor source for this set is a man aged 55 to 70 with acute or convalescent COVID-19. Each CDR3 is given with its conserved first and last residue. The D gene is left open where the match is weak. The size entry is marked missing in some rows and otherwise reads once, few, many or a size class.

V,D,J,size,length,DNA,CDR3
TRBV11-2,-,TRBJ2-2,-,13,TGTGCCAGCAGCTTCAGCGACACCGGGGAGCTGTTTTTT,CASSFSDTGELFF
TRBV27,TRBD1,TRBJ1-5,-,19,TGTGCCAGACCCACGACCGGGACAGGGGGACACGAAAGCAATCAGCCCCAGCATTTT,CARPTTGTGGHESNQPQHF
TRBV24-1,-,TRBJ2-2,-,15,TGTGCCACCAGTGACCCCGGACAGCGAACCGGGGAGCTGTTTTTT,CATSDPGQRTGELFF
TRBV29-1,-,TRBJ1-2,-,15,TGCAGCTACCGAGGGTTTTCTGGGGACTCTCATGGCTACACCTTC,CSYRGFSGDSHGYTF
TRBV18,-,TRBJ1-5,-,13,TGTGCCAGCTCACGTGGAGAGGATCAGCCCCAGCATTTT,CASSRGEDQPQHF
TRBV18,-,TRBJ2-6,-,15,TGTGCCAGCTCACCGAGAGATTTGGGGGCCAACGTCCTGACTTTC,CASSPRDLGANVLTF
TRBV4-1,-,TRBJ1-4,-,14,TGCGCCAGCAGCCAAGCGGGTCGGGATGAAAAACTGTTTTTT,CASSQAGRDEKLFF
TRBV4-2,TRBD2,TRBJ2-3,-,16,TGTGCCAGCAGCCAGGACGCGGGGGGTATAACAGATACGCAGTATTTT,CASSQDAGGITDTQYF
TRBV6-6,TRBD1,TRBJ2-7,-,14,TGTGCCAGCAGAAGGACAGGGGGCGTATACGAGCAGTACTTC,CASRRTGGVYEQYF
TRBV21-1,-,TRBJ1-2,once,11,TGTGCCAGCAACCCCAGGTATGGCTACACCTTC,CASNPRYGYTF
TRBV5-4,TRBD1,TRBJ1-4,-,13,TGTGCCACCACGGACAGGGTAAATGAAAAACTGTTTTTT,CATTDRVNEKLFF
TRBV5-1,-,TRBJ2-3,few,14,TGCGCCAGCAGCTTGGAGCGGGGCACAGATACGCAGTATTTT,CASSLERGTDTQYF
TRBV5-8,TRBD2,TRBJ2-1,-,15,TGTGCCAGCAGCTTGGGACTAGCGAGAGGGAATGAGCAGTTCTTC,CASSLGLARGNEQFF
TRBV6-5,TRBD1,TRBJ1-2,few,14,TGTGCCAGCAGTTACCGACAGGGACTTGCGGGCTACACCTTC,CASSYRQGLAGYTF
TRBV5-1,TRBD1,TRBJ1-2,-,13,TGCGCCAGCAGCTCAGGGGGCCGGTATGGCTACACCTTC,CASSSGGRYGYTF
TRBV27,-,TRBJ1-2,-,11,TGTGCCAGCAGTTACTGGGAGAGGAACACCTTC,CASSYWERNTF
TRBV12-3/TRBV12-4,-,TRBJ1-1,-,11,TGTGCCAGCAGTTTAGGCGATGGAGCTTTCTTT,CASSLGDGAFF
TRBV5-1,TRBD1,TRBJ1-1,-,16,TGCGCCAGCAGCTTGGGTACAGGGGACTTGAACACTGAAGCTTTCTTT,CASSLGTGDLNTEAFF
TRBV21-1,-,TRBJ1-5,-,10,TGTGCCAGCGCCTCCACAGGGGGGCATTTT,CASASTGGHF
TRBV6-7,-,TRBJ2-3,-,14,TGTGCCAGCAGTTCCCCAGCCACAGGGTCCGCGCAGTATTTT,CASSSPATGSAQYF
TRBV5-6,-,TRBJ1-2,few,14,TGTGCCAGCAGCCCGGTCGGGGTCCCAGGAGGCTACACCTTC,CASSPVGVPGGYTF
TRBV27,-,TRBJ2-7,-,12,TGTGCCAGCAGCTCCGGACTCGGCGAGCAGTACTTC,CASSSGLGEQYF
TRBV5-4,TRBD1,TRBJ1-4,-,17,TGTGCCAGCAGCTTCAGACAGGGGGCGTCAATGGATGAAAAACTGTTTTTT,CASSFRQGASMDEKLFF
TRBV5-4,-,TRBJ2-5,few,14,TGTGCCAGCATGGAGGGGGGGCTCCAAGAGACCCAGTACTTC,CASMEGGLQETQYF
TRBV7-2,-,TRBJ1-1,-,16,TGTGCCAGCAGCGCCGATTCGACAGGCTGGAACACTGAAGCTTTCTTT,CASSADSTGWNTEAFF
TRBV2,TRBD1,TRBJ1-2,-,15,TGTGCCAGCAGTTCCGGGACAGGGAAGGACTATGGCTACACCTTC,CASSSGTGKDYGYTF
TRBV7-9,-,TRBJ1-5,-,14,TGTGCCAGCAGTTTTTTCAGGGATAAGCAGCCCCAGCATTTT,CASSFFRDKQPQHF
TRBV5-1,-,TRBJ2-3,-,16,TGCGCCAGCATAATAGGTAGTGGTATGGGCCCAGATACGCAGTATTTT,CASIIGSGMGPDTQYF
TRBV11-2,TRBD2,TRBJ2-3,-,16,TGTGCCAGCAGCTTAGATCTAGCGGGGGGAGGGGATACGCAGTATTTT,CASSLDLAGGGDTQYF
TRBV30,TRBD1,TRBJ1-5,-,14,TGTGCCTGGAGTTTGACAGGGAACATTCAGCCCCAGCATTTT,CAWSLTGNIQPQHF
TRBV2,TRBD1,TRBJ2-3,few,12,TGTGCCAGCAGGGACAGGGCAGATACGCAGTATTTT,CASRDRADTQYF
TRBV21-1,-,TRBJ1-5,medium-sized,14,TGTGCCAGCCGGGTACACAATAGCAATCAGCCCCAGCATTTT,CASRVHNSNQPQHF
TRBV11-2,-,TRBJ2-7,once,15,TGTGCCAGCAGCTTTGTTCGGGGGGCCGTAGACGAGCAGTACTTC,CASSFVRGAVDEQYF
TRBV18,TRBD1,TRBJ2-7,-,12,TGTGCCAGCTCATCACAGGGGGTCGAGCAGTACTTC,CASSSQGVEQYF
TRBV5-8,-,TRBJ2-2,-,11,TGTGCCAGCAGCTTTAGCAGGGAGCTGTTTTTT,CASSFSRELFF
TRBV10-3,TRBD1,TRBJ1-5,-,16,TGTGCCATCAGTGAGCCGACAGGGGTTCATCATCAGCCCCAGCATTTT,CAISEPTGVHHQPQHF
TRBV7-9,-,TRBJ1-5,few,17,TGTGCCAGCAGCAGAGGACGGCCGGGGGATGGGAATCAGCCCCAGCATTTT,CASSRGRPGDGNQPQHF
TRBV7-2,-,TRBJ2-6,-,16,TGTGCCAGCAGCCCGAGAGGGAGCTCTGGGGCCAACGTCCTGACTTTC,CASSPRGSSGANVLTF
TRBV11-2,TRBD1,TRBJ1-2,-,16,TGTGCCAGCAGCCTTATTACAGGGGTGAATAACTATGGCTACACCTTC,CASSLITGVNNYGYTF
TRBV6-1,-,TRBJ1-5,-,13,TGTGCCAGCAGTGAAGACAGGGCGCAGCCCCAGCATTTT,CASSEDRAQPQHF
TRBV5-4,-,TRBJ1-6,-,16,TGTGCCAGCAGCTTGCACCCCTCAATTGAGGATTCACCCCTCCACTTT,CASSLHPSIEDSPLHF
TRBV27,-,TRBJ1-1,-,13,TGTGCCAGCAGTTTAAACAGGGACACTGAAGCTTTCTTT,CASSLNRDTEAFF
TRBV5-4,-,TRBJ2-2,-,15,TGTGCCAGCAGCTTGAGGGGGGGCGAGAGCGGGGAGCTGTTTTTT,CASSLRGGESGELFF
TRBV11-3,-,TRBJ2-7,-,15,TGTGCCAGCAGCTTGGGCGCCTTCGCCTCGGATGAGCAGTACTTC,CASSLGAFASDEQYF
TRBV7-9,TRBD1,TRBJ1-6,-,14,TGTGCCAGCAGCCAGGGACAGTATAATTCACCCCTCCACTTT,CASSQGQYNSPLHF
TRBV5-1,TRBD2,TRBJ2-1,-,13,TGCGCCAGCAGCTTGGGGACTAGCGAGGAGCAGTTCTTC,CASSLGTSEEQFF
TRBV24-1,-,TRBJ2-2,-,15,TGTGCCACCAGTGGACAGTCAGGGGACACCGGGGAGCTGTTTTTT,CATSGQSGDTGELFF
TRBV19,-,TRBJ1-5,-,14,TGTGCCAGTAGTAGGGGGTCGGAGGGACAGCCCCAGCATTTT,CASSRGSEGQPQHF